This T cell receptor beta chain was recovered during a study of blood T cell repertoires in COVID-19. Produced via immunoSEQ multiplex PCR; TCRdb's table is partial and in-frame only. The sample lists approximately 150,000 clones, about four fifths seen once, with about 2% in the top ten. This CDR3 is built from 15 residues. Trimming shortened V by 1 base and J by 0 bases, and 7 bases separated the two germline ends. Germline loops: CDR1 SGHTA, CDR2 FQGNSA. The rearrangement joins TRBV7-2 to TRBJ2-4; no definite D call. Sequencing was done on a sample of peripheral blood. The TCR sequence derives from a woman of 80 years or more with acute or convalescent COVID-19. The CDR3 is CASSLGHLAKNIQYF. CDR3 sequence (DNA): TGTGCCAGCAGCTTAGGGCATCTAGCCAAAAACATTCAGTACTTC. The complete variable domain, with remaining parts taken from reference TRBV7-2 and TRBJ2-4, reads GAGVSQSPSNKVTEKGKDVELRCDPISGHTALYWYRQSLGQGLEFLIYFQGNSAPDKSGLPSDRFSAERTGGSVSTLTIQRTQQEDSAVYLCASSLGHLAKNIQYFGAGTRLSVL.